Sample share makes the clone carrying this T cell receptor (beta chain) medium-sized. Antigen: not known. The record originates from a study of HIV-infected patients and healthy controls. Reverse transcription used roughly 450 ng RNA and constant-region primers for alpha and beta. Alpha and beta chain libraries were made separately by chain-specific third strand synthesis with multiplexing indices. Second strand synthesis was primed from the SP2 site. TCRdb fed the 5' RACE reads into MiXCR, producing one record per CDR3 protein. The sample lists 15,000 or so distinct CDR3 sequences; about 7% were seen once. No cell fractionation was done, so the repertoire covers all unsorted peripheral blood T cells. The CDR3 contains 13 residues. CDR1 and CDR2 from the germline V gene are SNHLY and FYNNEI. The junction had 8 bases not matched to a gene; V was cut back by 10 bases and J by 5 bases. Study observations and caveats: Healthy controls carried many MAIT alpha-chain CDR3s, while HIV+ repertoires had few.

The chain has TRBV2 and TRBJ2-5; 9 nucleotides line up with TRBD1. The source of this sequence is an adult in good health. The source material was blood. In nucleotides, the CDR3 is TGTGCCACACCACAGGGGGCGCGGGAGACCCAGTACTTC. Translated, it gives CATPQGARETQYF.